Shown below are 29 T cell receptor beta chains from a single sample sequenced in a study of shared clonotypes between healthy human individuals. Repertoires were generated with immunoSEQ multiplex PCR, while TCRdb's copy carries only in-frame clones and drops some. The sample gives more than 2 million clones, 95% of which show up once; around 0.13% is in the top ten. The sample comprised naive CD4+ T cells sorted from blood. Stated subset: CD45RA+ positively selected. The receptor source for this set is a man aged 18 to 29 in good health.

The chain links TRBV28 to TRBJ1-2; TRBD1 aligns across 9 bases. The CDR3 is made up of 15 amino acids. Trimming at V came to 8 bases and at J to 2 bases, leaving 9 bases not matched to a gene. Germline CDR1 reads MDHEN; CDR2 reads SYDVKM. CDR3 region: CASGTSGTGNYGYTF. For the CDR3, the DNA is TGTGCCAGCGGTACTTCTGGGACAGGGAACTATGGCTACACCTTC.

This clone appeared once. The rearrangement links TRBV5-4 to TRBJ2-3, with 15 bases fitting TRBD2. V lost 0 bases to trimming and J lost 3 bases; unmatched junction nucleotides: 5. The germline CDR1 and CDR2 sequences are SGHNT and YYREEE (reference sequence). The CDR3 extends over 18 amino acids. CDR3 DNA: TGTGCCAGCAGCTTGGGGGGGACTAGCGGGAGGAGAACAGATACGCAGTATTTT. Translation gives CASSLGGTSGRRTDTQYF.

Comments on this clone: Other DNA sequences from this sample encode an identical CDR3 as well. The chain combines TRBV7-2 with TRBJ2-7; D might be TRBD2 (6 bases). Germline CDR1 SGHTA, CDR2 FQGNSA. The CDR3 covers 13 residues. Trimming shortened V by 2 bases and J by 2 bases, and 7 bases separated the two germline ends. The CDR3 loop reads CASSLTGAYEQYF. The CDR3 DNA sequence: TGTGCCAGCAGCTTAACGGGAGCCTACGAGCAGTACTTC.

The chain joins TRBV11-2 to TRBJ1-6, with a possible D match to TRBD1 (5 bases). Germline CDR1 is SGHAT and CDR2 is FQNNGV. The CDR3 length is 15 residues. V was pared by 1 base and J by 9 bases, with 13 bases between. CDR3 nucleotide sequence: TGTGCCAGCAGCTTAGGAAACGTTAGGGGTTCACCCCTCCACTTT. As protein: CASSLGNVRGSPLHF.

This chain links TRBV18 with TRBJ2-4; D may correspond to TRBD1 or TRBD2 (5 bases each). V lost 4 bases and J 8 bases, leaving 12 bases between the germline ends. Germline CDR1 KGHSH, CDR2 LQKENI. The CDR3 loop spans 13 amino acids. CDR3 loop: CASSRDQEDIQYF. The DNA for the CDR3 is TGTGCCAGCTCACGGGACCAGGAGGACATTCAGTACTTC.

The chain combines TRBV2 with TRBJ1-1; 8 positions agree with TRBD1. Germline V gives CDR1 SNHLY, CDR2 FYNNEI. The CDR3 loop spans 13 amino acids. V gave up 3 bases and J gave up 5 bases; unmatched junction bases: 2. CDR3 protein: CASSDRGRTEAFF. In DNA, the CDR3 is TGTGCCAGCAGTGACAGGGGGCGGACTGAAGCTTTCTTT.

This clone was seen a handful of times. The chain uses TRBV4-1 and TRBJ2-5; 8 bases agree with TRBD2. Germline V gives CDR1 MGHRA, CDR2 YSYEKL. CDR3 length: 16 amino acids. V lost 0 bases, J lost 3 bases, and 6 bases stayed unmatched. This chain's CDR3 is CASSQDRGAGEETQYF. CDR3 coding DNA: TGCGCCAGCAGCCAAGATAGGGGAGCGGGGGAAGAGACCCAGTACTTC.

As to this clone: The sample contains more than one DNA sequence encoding this CDR3. J is TRBJ1-2 and V is TRBV19, with a tentative D call TRBD1 (5 bases). V was clipped by 1 base and J by 2 bases, with 8 bases between them. CDR3 length: 14 residues. In germline, CDR1 is LNHDA, CDR2 SQIVND (reference sequence). CDR3 in DNA: TGTGCCAGTAGTATAGGGGGCCAAAACTATGGCTACACCTTC. Translated, it gives CASSIGGQNYGYTF.

The chain employs TRBV7-2 and TRBJ1-5; no definite D call. The CDR3 sequence is 13 residues long. Germline loops: CDR1 SGHTA, CDR2 FQGNSA. V was clipped by 3 bases and J by 7 bases, with 10 bases between them. CDR3 sequence reads: CASSFESYQPQHF. CDR3 nucleotides: TGTGCCAGCAGCTTTGAGTCGTACCAGCCCCAGCATTTT.

The V call is TRBV2, the J call TRBJ2-3; D unclear. Trimming took 8 bases from V and 1 from J, leaving 22 bases between them. This CDR3 has 17 amino acids. Germline loops: CDR1 SNHLY, CDR2 FYNNEI. CDR3 in DNA: TGTGCCAGCGGATTAGGGCCAAGTCGTCTACGCACAGATACGCAGTATTTT. It codes for CASGLGPSRLRTDTQYF.

The CDR3 region is CASSSGGRGQETQYF. In DNA form, the CDR3 reads TGTGCCAGCAGCTCTGGTGGCAGGGGGCAGGAGACCCAGTACTTC. J is TRBJ2-5 and V is TRBV5-8; 8 nucleotides line up with TRBD1. The CDR3 contains 15 residues. The ends lost 3 bases at V and 5 bases at J; junction bases unmatched: 9. Germline CDR1 is SGHTS and CDR2 is YDEGEE. Filled out from reference TRBV5-8 and TRBJ2-5, the complete variable domain reads EAGVTQSPTHLIKTRGQQATLRCSPISGHTSVYWYQQALGLGLQFLLWYDEGEERNRGNFPPRFSGRQFPNYSSELNVNALELEDSALYLCASSSGGRGQETQYFGPGTRLLVL.

The chain combines TRBV6-1 with TRBJ2-4, with D possibly being TRBD1 or TRBD2 (6 bases each). The length of the CDR3 is 14 residues. Between the trimmed V and J ends, which lost 3 bases and 8 bases, there was a span of 14 bases. In germline, CDR1 is MNHNS, CDR2 SASEGT. CDR3 loop: CASSDGSGEDIQYF. CDR3 nucleotides: TGTGCCAGCAGTGATGGGTCAGGGGAGGACATTCAGTACTTC.

V usage is TRBV6-5 and J usage is TRBJ2-3, with unresolved D. Trimming shortened V by 0 bases and J by 5 bases, and 6 bases separated the two germline ends. CDR1 is MNHEY and CDR2 is SVGAGI in the germline V gene. This CDR3 spans 13 amino acids. In nucleotides, the CDR3 is TGTGCCAGCAGTTACTCGTACGGAGATACGCAGTATTTT. Its translation is CASSYSYGDTQYF.

The J gene is TRBJ2-6, the V gene TRBV7-9, with 11 bases matching TRBD1. With V trimmed by 2 bases and J by 2 bases, 5 bases remained unmatched. From germline, CDR1 is SEHNR and CDR2 FQNEAQ (reference sequence). CDR3 size: 18 residues. CDR3 in DNA: TGTGCCAGCAGCTTATTAGGACAGGGGGCGCCTGGGGCCAACGTCCTGACTTTC. Its protein is CASSLLGQGAPGANVLTF.

This sequence joins TRBV25-1 and TRBJ2-2; D unclear. Germline V CDR1 and CDR2: MGHDK, SYGVNS. Trimming removed 6 bases from V and 2 bases from J, with 10 bases in between. This CDR3 spans 14 amino acids. This CDR3 reads CASRGWENTGELFF. DNA of the CDR3: TGTGCCAGCAGGGGATGGGAAAACACCGGGGAGCTGTTTTTT.

V gene TRBV6-5 combines with J gene TRBJ2-3; tentative D call: TRBD1 (6 bases). With 6 bases removed from V and 6 bases from J, the gap between germline ends came to 16 bases. Germline CDR1 reads MNHEY; CDR2 reads SVGAGI. This CDR3 has 14 amino acids. The CDR3 region is CASSLISTGDTQYF. CDR3 bases: TGTGCCAGCAGCCTTATATCGACAGGTGATACGCAGTATTTT.

This chain uses TRBV28 with TRBJ1-6; 9 positions agree with TRBD1. CDR3 size: 18 residues. The V and J ends lost 6 bases and 1 base, in that order; junction bases with no gene match: 10. The germline V gene encodes CDR1 MDHEN and CDR2 SYDVKM. CDR3 residues: CASSLARTGVSYNSPLHF. DNA for the CDR3: TGTGCCAGCAGCCTAGCGAGGACAGGGGTGTCCTATAATTCACCCCTCCACTTT.

V is TRBV21-1 and J is TRBJ1-2; TRBD1, as called in the table, went unchecked against the DNA. TRBV21-1 is reported as a pseudogene. The CDR3 totals 15 residues. DNA for the CDR3: TGTGCCAGCAGCAATCGGACAGGGGTTAACTATGGCTACACCTTC. Its protein is CASSNRTGVNYGYTF.

The chain joins TRBV5-1 to TRBJ2-5, with TRBD2 matching 7 bases. This CDR3 spans 14 amino acids. J lost 5 bases, V lost 4 bases, and 8 bases had no gene match. Germline assignment: CDR1 SGHRS and CDR2 YFSETQ. CDR3 sequence (DNA): TGCGCCAGCAGCGGCGGGGGAGATCAGGAGACCCAGTACTTC. Translated: CASSGGGDQETQYF.

V gene TRBV7-9 combines with J gene TRBJ2-3; 8 bases match TRBD2. The CDR3 length is 15 residues. With 5 bases clipped from V and 2 bases from J, the junction kept 6 bases outside the gene matches. Germline-derived CDR1 and CDR2 are SEHNR and FQNEAQ (reference sequence). CDR3 sequence: CASSLRGGDTDTQYF. The CDR3 DNA reads TGTGCCAGCAGCCTTCGGGGGGGAGACACAGATACGCAGTATTTT.

This clone showed up just once. The rearrangement uses TRBV10-3 and TRBJ2-6, with 10 bases lining up with TRBD1. V was pared by 2 bases and J by 4 bases, with 8 bases of the junction left unmatched. In germline, CDR1 is ENHRY, CDR2 SYGVKD. The CDR3 runs to 18 residues. The CDR3 DNA follows: TGTGCCATCAGTGAGCCAGACAGGGGGCCGGCCGGGGCCAACGTCCTGACTTTC. Its protein product is CAISEPDRGPAGANVLTF.

The CDR3 DNA reads as TGTGCCTATACACAAGGGAGCCTACGAGGGCAGTACTTC. The encoded protein is CAYTQGSLRGQYF. The chain links TRBV30 to TRBJ2-7, with D perhaps matching TRBD2 (5 bases). V lost 7 bases and J lost 9, with 22 bases in between. Germline V gives CDR1 GTSNPN, CDR2 SVGIG (reference sequence). This CDR3 region has 13 residues.

This clone appeared once. The CDR3 loop reads CASSLRQGGTGELFF. CDR3 DNA sequence: TGTGCCAGCAGCTTAAGACAGGGGGGCACCGGGGAGCTGTTTTTT. The rearrangement links TRBV11-1 to TRBJ2-2, with 9 bases lining up with TRBD1. The CDR3 length is 15 residues. The germline CDR1 and CDR2 sequences are SGHAT and FQDESV (reference sequence). With 2 bases clipped from V and 4 bases from J, the junction kept 2 bases outside the gene matches.

This clone showed up just once. This chain joins TRBV5-1 and TRBJ1-2; D is undetermined. Germline V CDR1 and CDR2: SGHRS, YFSETQ. The CDR3 covers 14 residues. Deletions cut 0 bases from V and 4 bases from J, with 10 bases between. CDR3 in DNA: TGCGCCAGCAGCTTGGACCCTGTCGGCTATGGCTACACCTTC. This gives the protein CASSLDPVGYGYTF.

The gene calls are TRBV2 and TRBJ2-5; the match to TRBD2 covers 7 bases. Germline trimming cut 3 bases from V and 5 bases from J; bases unmatched to any gene: 3. Germline CDR1 and CDR2: SNHLY and FYNNEI. The CDR3 loop spans 13 amino acids. This CDR3 is CASSETSFETQYF. As DNA, the CDR3 is TGTGCCAGCAGTGAGACTAGCTTCGAGACCCAGTACTTC.

The CDR3, as DNA: TGTGCCAGCAGCCCCCCGGGACACGGAACCGGGGAGCTGTTTTTT. Its protein product is CASSPPGHGTGELFF. The J gene is TRBJ2-2, the V gene TRBV28; D is possibly TRBD1 (6 bases). The CDR3 spans 15 residues. Trimming took off 6 bases at V and 5 bases at J, with 16 bases between the two ends. The germline V gene encodes CDR1 MDHEN and CDR2 SYDVKM. The complete variable domain, with remaining parts taken from reference TRBV28 and TRBJ2-2, reads DVKVTQSSRYLVKRTGEKVFLECVQDMDHENMFWYRQDPGLGLRLIYFSYDVKMKEKGDIPEGYSVSREKKERFSLILESASTNQTSMYLCASSPPGHGTGELFFGEGSRLTVL.

The V call is TRBV6-5, the J call TRBJ1-1, with 7 nucleotides matching TRBD1. The CDR3 is 13 amino acids. J gave up 11 bases and V 8 bases, and 14 bases lay outside the gene matches. Germline loops: CDR1 MNHEY, CDR2 SVGAGI. Written as DNA, the CDR3 is TGTGCCAGCTCGGTAACGAAAGAGGGGGCGGCTTTCTTT. This gives the protein CASSVTKEGAAFF.

The chain combines TRBV19 with TRBJ2-2; D is unclear. Germline CDR1 LNHDA, CDR2 SQIVND (reference sequence). Trimming left V 2 bases short and J 2 bases short, with 15 bases between. The CDR3 sequence is 17 residues long. CDR3 amino acids: CASSIYSRAYNTGELFF. CDR3 nucleotide sequence: TGTGCCAGTAGTATATATTCAAGGGCGTACAACACCGGGGAGCTGTTTTTT.

Remarks on this clone: The sample has other DNA sequences that encode this CDR3 too. The chain links TRBV7-2 to TRBJ1-5, with unresolved D. The CDR3 consists of 14 residues. V was trimmed by 5 bases and J by 4 bases, leaving 12 bases between them. Germline V gene lookup returns CDR1 SGHTA and CDR2 FQGNSA. Here the CDR3 DNA reads TGTGCCAGCAGCCAAGATAGTGGGAATCAGCCCCAGCATTTT. It codes for CASSQDSGNQPQHF.